This T cell receptor (beta chain) was documented in a study of identical twins. Broader study findings: Conclusions rested on cross-sectional statistics rather than following the same donors.

This clonotype was detected only a few times. Its antigen is as yet unknown. TCRdb re-called the 5' RACE reads with MiXCR, one entry per CDR3 protein. This sample has approximately 700,000 distinct CDR3 sequences, with roughly 18% found just once. Trimming cost V 2 bases and J 2 bases, with 7 bases left between them. This CDR3 is 15 amino acids long. The germline V gene has CDR1 MNHEY and CDR2 SVGAGI. The data were also submitted as part of a second study, on T cells expressing NK-cell markers.

The sequencing sample was made of PBMCs. The clonotype comes from a young woman in good health. V usage is TRBV6-5 and J usage is TRBJ2-6; D gene unclear. The CDR3 coding sequence is TGTGCCAGCAGTTACGCAAAACCTGGGGCCAACGTCCTGACTTTC. Protein product: CASSYAKPGANVLTF.